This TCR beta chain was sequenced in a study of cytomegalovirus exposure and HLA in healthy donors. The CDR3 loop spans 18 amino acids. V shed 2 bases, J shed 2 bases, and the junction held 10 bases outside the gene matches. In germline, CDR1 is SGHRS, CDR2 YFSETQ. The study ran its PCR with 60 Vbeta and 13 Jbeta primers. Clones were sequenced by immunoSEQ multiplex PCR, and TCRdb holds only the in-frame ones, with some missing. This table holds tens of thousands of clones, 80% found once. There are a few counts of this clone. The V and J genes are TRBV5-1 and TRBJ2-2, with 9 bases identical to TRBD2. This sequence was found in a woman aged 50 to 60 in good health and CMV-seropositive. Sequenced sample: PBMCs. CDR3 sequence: CASSFLPLAGANTGELFF. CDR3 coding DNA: TGCGCCAGCAGCTTTCTTCCCTTAGCGGGGGCAAACACCGGGGAGCTGTTTTTT.